Shown below are 25 T cell receptor beta chains from a single sample sequenced in a study of cytomegalovirus exposure and HLA in healthy donors (dated by TCRdb to the late 2010s). Library preparation employed the immunoSEQ multiplex PCR assay. For the multiplex PCR, a mixture combining 60 forward primers for TCR Vbeta segments and 13 reverse primers for TCR Jbeta segments was used. TCRdb took over this immuneACCESS table, retaining in-frame rearrangements with V and J assigned. Such tables are incomplete; in checked studies, under half of the missing clones stem from an unresolved V gene, and the remainder is unexplained. This sample's table has entries for under 100,000 clones. About 4.6% of the sample goes to the ten largest clones. Specimen: PBMCs. The receptors originated from a man aged 25 to 40 in good health and CMV-seronegative.

This chain links TRBV5-1 with TRBJ2-7; 11 bases are shared with TRBD1. Per the germline V gene, CDR1 is SGHRS and CDR2 is YFSETQ. CDR3 length: 15 residues. Trimming cost V 4 bases and J 3 bases; bases outside gene matches: 6. The CDR3 sequence: CASSPTGTGGYEQYF. The CDR3 region has the DNA TGCGCCAGCAGCCCGACCGGGACAGGGGGCTACGAGCAGTACTTC. The full variable domain, completed using reference TRBV5-1 and TRBJ2-7, is KAGVTQTPRYLIKTRGQQVTLSCSPISGHRSVSWYQQTPGQGLQFLFEYFSETQRNKGNFPGRFSGRQFSNSRSEMNVSTLELGDSALYLCASSPTGTGGYEQYFGPGTRLTVT.

The V gene is TRBV4-1, the J gene TRBJ1-1; unclear D gene. This CDR3 is built from 14 residues. CDR1 is MGHRA and CDR2 is YSYEKL in the germline V gene. Trimming took 3 bases from V and 1 from J, leaving 9 bases between them. CDR3 amino acids: CASSQPLRNTEAFF. In DNA form, the CDR3 reads TGCGCCAGCAGCCAGCCCCTTAGGAACACTGAAGCTTTCTTT.

The rearrangement joins TRBV2 to TRBJ1-6; the D gene is possibly TRBD1 (5 bases). The V and J ends lost 6 bases and 6 bases respectively, with 12 bases between them. The CDR3 has 14 residues. Germline CDR1 is SNHLY and CDR2 is FYNNEI. The CDR3 reads CASRPQGLNSPLHF. CDR3 in DNA: TGTGCCAGCAGGCCCCAGGGTCTTAATTCACCCCTCCACTTT.

The chain carries TRBV5-1 and TRBJ2-1; no clear D. This CDR3 region has 17 residues. Germline V lookup: CDR1 SGHRS, CDR2 YFSETQ. V was clipped by 1 base and J by 3 bases, with 17 bases between them. The CDR3 region has the DNA TGCGCCAGCAGCTTGCGCTCTAATTTGGAGCGCTACAATGAGCAGTTCTTC. As protein: CASSLRSNLERYNEQFF.

The V gene is TRBV5-6, the J gene TRBJ1-4; D not certain. V was shortened by 3 bases and J by 7 bases, with 16 bases between the two germline ends. The germline V gene has CDR1 SGHDT and CDR2 YYEEEE. This CDR3 region has 15 residues. The CDR3 coding sequence is TGTGCCAGCAGCTCCTTGCCGGGGAGCGGTGAAAAACTGTTTTTT. This codes for CASSSLPGSGEKLFF.

The chain couples TRBV6-6 to TRBJ2-7; unclear D gene. Trimming removed 7 bases at V and 0 bases at J, with 10 bases between. The CDR3 has 13 amino acids. Germline V gene sequence: CDR1 MNHNY, CDR2 SVGAGI (reference sequence). Here the CDR3 reads CASTHPSSYEQYF. In nucleotides, the CDR3 is TGTGCCAGCACCCATCCATCCTCCTACGAGCAGTACTTC.

This chain links TRBV10-3 with TRBJ2-7, with TRBD1 identical over 8 bases. The germline CDR1 and CDR2 sequences are ENHRY and SYGVKD. This CDR3 is 15 amino acids long. Germline trimming cut 0 bases from V and 5 bases from J; bases unmatched to any gene: 6. CDR3 DNA: TGTGCCATCAGTGAGTCACGGCAGGGGGCCCACGAGCAGTACTTC. Amino acids: CAISESRQGAHEQYF.

The J gene is TRBJ2-3, the V gene TRBV28; 11 positions agree with TRBD2. V lost 4 bases and J lost 5; bases outside the gene matches: 5. This CDR3 spans 15 amino acids. The V gene's germline CDR1 is MDHEN and CDR2 SYDVKM. CDR3 loop: CASSSLAGGVDTQYF. The CDR3, as DNA: TGTGCCAGCAGTTCTCTAGCGGGGGGCGTAGATACGCAGTATTTT.

The gene calls are TRBV5-1 and TRBJ2-3; D is unclear. V dropped 0 bases and J dropped 6 bases, with 11 bases sitting between them. This CDR3 spans 14 amino acids. Germline CDR1 SGHRS, CDR2 YFSETQ. In DNA form, the CDR3 reads TGCGCCAGCAGCTTGGGAGTTACGTCCGATACGCAGTATTTT. The encoded protein is CASSLGVTSDTQYF. The variable domain in full, completed from reference TRBV5-1 and TRBJ2-3, reads KAGVTQTPRYLIKTRGQQVTLSCSPISGHRSVSWYQQTPGQGLQFLFEYFSETQRNKGNFPGRFSGRQFSNSRSEMNVSTLELGDSALYLCASSLGVTSDTQYFGPGTRLTVL.

The V and J genes are TRBV7-9 and TRBJ2-5; D might be TRBD2 (5 bases). Trimming took 5 bases from V and 2 from J, leaving 9 bases between them. Germline V gene data show CDR1 as SEHNR and CDR2 as FQNEAQ (reference sequence). This CDR3 contains 13 residues. This CDR3 reads CASSVAGQETQYF. The CDR3 nucleotides are TGTGCCAGCAGCGTCGCGGGTCAAGAGACCCAGTACTTC.

The chain combines TRBV9 with TRBJ2-7, with 10 nucleotides matching TRBD2. This CDR3 contains 15 residues. CDR1 is SGDLS, CDR2 YYNGEE, per germline. Unmatched junction bases numbered 4, after V lost 0 bases and J lost 4 bases. The CDR3: CASSVGSGRGYEQYF. Written as DNA, the CDR3 is TGTGCCAGCAGCGTAGGGAGCGGGAGGGGGTACGAGCAGTACTTC.

The chain has TRBV11-2 and TRBJ1-2; D is possibly TRBD1 (6 bases). The CDR3 totals 15 residues. Germline assignment: CDR1 SGHAT and CDR2 FQNNGV. The ends were cut back, 0 bases at V and 4 bases at J, with 12 bases in the middle. The CDR3 DNA follows: TGTGCCAGCAGCTTAGAGCCAACAGGGTTCTATGGCTACACCTTC. Residues: CASSLEPTGFYGYTF.

The chain couples TRBV29-1 to TRBJ2-7, with D possibly being TRBD1 (7 bases). CDR3 length: 13 residues. The V gene's germline CDR1 is SQVTM and CDR2 ANQGSEA. Between the trimmed V and J ends, which lost 6 bases and 5 bases, there was a span of 17 bases. CDR3 in amino acids: CSVTNRGGNEQYF. CDR3 nucleotides: TGCAGCGTCACAAACAGGGGAGGAAACGAGCAGTACTTC.

CDR3 DNA sequence: TGTGCCAGCAGTGATGGGCAGGGCTTCTATTCACCCCTCCACTTT. Translating gives CASSDGQGFYSPLHF. The chain employs TRBV25-1 and TRBJ1-6, with a possible D match to TRBD1 (5 bases). V gave up 3 bases and J gave up 8 bases, with 14 bases separating them. Germline V gives CDR1 MGHDK, CDR2 SYGVNS. The CDR3 length is 15 residues.

CDR3 coding DNA: TGTGCCAGTAGCAAGGACAGGGAGGGCACCGGGGAGCTGTTTTTT. Its protein product is CASSKDREGTGELFF. The chain combines TRBV19 with TRBJ2-2; tentative D call: TRBD1 (8 bases). CDR3 length: 15 residues. CDR1 and CDR2 (germline): LNHDA, SQIVND (reference sequence). Between the trimmed V and J ends, which lost 6 bases and 4 bases, there was a span of 15 bases.

The chain combines TRBV7-8 with TRBJ2-7; weak D call: TRBD1 (6 bases). V was trimmed by 1 base and J by 3 bases, leaving 19 bases between them. This CDR3 spans 17 amino acids. Germline V gives CDR1 SGHVS, CDR2 FQNEAQ. The CDR3 is CASSLVGAGQTNYEQYF. The DNA of the CDR3 is TGTGCCAGCAGCTTAGTGGGGGCAGGACAAACAAACTACGAGCAGTACTTC. The entire variable domain, with the rest obtained from reference TRBV7-8 and TRBJ2-7, is as follows: GAGVSQSPRYKVAKRGQDVALRCDPISGHVSLFWYQQALGQGPEFLTYFQNEAQLDKSGLPSDRFFAERPEGSVSTLKIQRTQQEDSAVYLCASSLVGAGQTNYEQYFGPGTRLTVT.

The rearrangement links TRBV28 to TRBJ2-2, with a tentative D call TRBD1 (5 bases). Germline loops: CDR1 MDHEN, CDR2 SYDVKM. Deletions cut 4 bases from V and 5 bases from J, with 17 bases between. The CDR3 is 16 amino acids. CDR3 sequence: CASSSGRALLTGELFF. DNA of the CDR3: TGTGCCAGCAGTTCCGGCAGGGCTCTGCTTACCGGGGAGCTGTTTTTT.

This chain links TRBV5-1 with TRBJ2-4; TRBD1 matches 7 bases. V was clipped by 4 bases and J by 8 bases; unmatched bases: 9. The CDR3 contains 14 residues. CDR1 and CDR2 from the germline V gene are SGHRS and YFSETQ. CDR3 in amino acids: CASSSDRDGDIQYF. The CDR3 nucleotides read TGCGCCAGCAGCAGTGACAGGGATGGGGACATTCAGTACTTC.

The rearrangement uses TRBV7-7 and TRBJ2-3, with TRBD2 as a possible D gene (6 bases). V was clipped by 5 bases and J by 3 bases, with 18 bases between them. The germline gives CDR1 SSHAT, CDR2 FNYEAQ (reference sequence). The CDR3 spans 16 residues. The CDR3, as DNA: TGTGCCAGCAGCCCCGGGTGGGCTAGCGCGACAGATACGCAGTATTTT. The encoded protein is CASSPGWASATDTQYF.

This chain uses TRBV6-6 with TRBJ1-3, with TRBD1 identical over 11 bases. V lost 6 bases and J lost 0; bases outside the gene matches: 4. CDR1 is MNHNY and CDR2 is SVGAGI in the germline V gene (reference sequence). This CDR3 spans 16 amino acids. Here the CDR3 DNA reads TGTGCCAGCAGGGGGGGACAGGGGGTCTCTGGAAACACCATATATTTT. This gives the protein CASRGGQGVSGNTIYF.

The gene calls are TRBV5-1 and TRBJ1-2, with D perhaps matching TRBD1 (5 bases). The ends were cut back, 6 bases at V and 4 bases at J, with 19 bases in the middle. Germline CDR1 and CDR2: SGHRS and YFSETQ. This CDR3 has 15 residues. CDR3 protein: CASMDGSLDSYGYTF. CDR3 sequence (DNA): TGCGCCAGCATGGATGGTTCGCTTGACAGCTATGGCTACACCTTC.

The chain has TRBV29-1 and TRBJ2-3; unclear D gene. This CDR3 is built from 12 residues. V dropped 5 bases and J dropped 7 bases, with 13 bases sitting between them. CDR1 SQVTM and CDR2 ANQGSEA come from the germline V gene. For the CDR3, the DNA is TGCAGCGTTACATTGGTCCCCCATACGCAGTATTTT. Encoded protein: CSVTLVPHTQYF.

The chain has TRBV5-1 and TRBJ2-6, with 7 bases that match TRBD1. The CDR3 is made up of 15 amino acids. With V trimmed by 5 bases and J by 4 bases, 6 bases remained unmatched. Germline V gives CDR1 SGHRS, CDR2 YFSETQ. CDR3 sequence: CASREPRGGANVLTF. The CDR3 bases are TGCGCCAGCAGAGAACCCAGGGGGGGGGCCAACGTCCTGACTTTC.

In regard to this clone: This sample includes further DNA sequences coding for the same CDR3. V is TRBV5-1 and J is TRBJ2-7, with D perhaps TRBD2 (7 bases). Per germline, CDR1 SGHRS and CDR2 YFSETQ. This CDR3 spans 14 amino acids. The V gene lost 2 bases and the J gene lost 2 bases, with 11 bases spanning the gap. The DNA for the CDR3 is TGCGCCAGCAGCTTAGGGGGGGGCACCTACGAGCAGTACTTC. Residues: CASSLGGGTYEQYF.

This chain connects TRBV29-1 to TRBJ1-3, with D unclear. Germline loops: CDR1 SQVTM, CDR2 ANQGSEA. The CDR3 is made up of 14 amino acids. Trimming took 0 bases from V and 4 from J, leaving 10 bases between them. CDR3: CSVEDLQKGNTIYF. The CDR3 region has the DNA TGCAGCGTTGAAGATTTGCAGAAGGGAAACACCATATATTTT.